Listed here is a single TCR beta chain. The sample is drawn from a study of control samples from healthy donors and cancer patients. Produced via immunoSEQ multiplex PCR; TCRdb's table is partial and in-frame only. The table records just over 90,000 clones, about 85% of them present only once. The TCR sequence derives from a woman in her 50s in good health. Material for sequencing was blood.

The chain's CDR3 is CASSESGARRQYF. CDR3 nucleotide sequence: TGTGCCAGCAGTGAAAGTGGGGCTAGGCGGCAGTACTTC. The rearrangement uses TRBV6-1 and TRBJ2-7, with D tentatively TRBD1 (5 bases). The CDR3 has 13 amino acids. Trimming cost V 2 bases and J 9 bases, with 14 bases left between them. CDR1 and CDR2 from the germline V gene are MNHNS and SASEGT.